This TCR beta chain was sequenced during a study of cytomegalovirus exposure and HLA in healthy donors (dated by TCRdb to about 2017). As for the study more broadly: An earlier analysis of 550 to 700 of the donors reported about 290 Gb of sequence data and roughly 110 million unique TCR beta sequences from roughly 180 million T cells. A later analysis re-analyzed previously published TCR beta repertoires from approximately 670 donors and added high-resolution HLA genotyping to study TCR occurrence patterns. HLA typing included class I and class II loci at four-digit resolution. In an earlier analysis of 587 of the donors, high-throughput TCR beta sequencing was used to judge whether each TCR beta V gene segment behaved as functional or pseudogenic. The study used immunosequencing to profile the T cell repertoires of hundreds of subjects and linked those repertoires to cytomegalovirus serostatus. Among 300 to 500 genotyped donors of the cohort, an average of around 250,000 unique TCR beta nucleotide sequences was sequenced per donor, of which about 19% were non-productive. Several DR-DQ haplotypes were handled as single units for association and clustering because linkage in the cohort was strong. In the later analysis, no new phenotypic data were used to find candidate immune exposures; instead, reliance was placed on TCR beta sequences and their occurrence across donors. To predict cytomegalovirus infection status, the study brought together high-throughput TCR immunosequencing, statistical association of individual TCRs with disease status, and machine learning. Besides the first cohort of approximately 670 subjects, a separate validation cohort made up of roughly 120 different subjects was used. Every repertoire in the discovery cohort had been generated on one and the same sequencing platform. Among the roughly 400 genotyped donors, approximately 77% belonged to the genetic ancestry cluster associated with self-reported Caucasian donors. Around 320 gigabases of sequencing data and approximately 80 million unique TCR sequences were included in an early release covering roughly 600 HLA-typed donors. Donor age, sex, ethnicity and CMV serostatus were collected together with the repertoire data. Genome-wide SNP genotypes for about three fifths of the roughly 670 donors were used in a later genetic analysis, which treated that subset as a discovery cohort. The aim of the study was to test whether cataloging public T cell receptors could identify signatures of past pathogen exposure. Typing coverage varied by locus: 629-630 donors for A, B, C, DRB1 and DQB1; approximately 560 for DQA1; 600 to 610 for DPA1; fewer than 480 for DPB1. Results the study describes overall, beyond this receptor: In an earlier analysis of approximately 590 of the donors, most TCR beta V segments appeared in productive rearrangements about 90% or about 30% of the time, broadly matching IMGT annotations. The authors suggested that the approach could potentially be generalized to other disease states and immunological phenotypes. The presence/absence analyses assumed that sequencing depth was roughly uniform across donors, and that assumption may not be true. Correlated functional status among segregating V segments might be attributable to linkage disequilibrium, but an unknown experimental factor could not be ruled out. Because some donors lacked HLA typing at each locus, the association tests relied only on the typed subset. A further reported finding was that TCR beta sequences accurately predicted the HLA-A and HLA-B alleles for most subjects in the first cohort. A cluster of highly shared sequence variants was judged likely to be a technical artifact of the sequencing pipeline. In this cohort, only TCR beta chains were sequenced, and detectable features were limited by the absence of alpha or paired-chain data. When HLA alleles, especially DR and DQ, strongly co-occurred, TCR associations were difficult to assign to individual alleles. A later genetic analysis associated a missense DCLRE1C variant with V-gene and J-gene trimming of TCR beta chains, and an independent cohort replicated the association. Because the 87-base-pair reads could not distinguish some IMGT-functional V segments, including TRBV6-2 and TRBV6-3, those segments were excluded. The earlier analysis of approximately 590 of the donors excluded 15 to 20 rarely observed V segments, including chromosome 9 orphons, because counts were too low. For the cohort, immune exposure information was limited to CMV serostatus. Three of the identified cytomegalovirus-associated TCR beta chains were confirmed in vitro to be specific for cytomegalovirus antigens. In both the original and validation cohorts, the classifier was reported to diagnose cytomegalovirus status with high specificity and sensitivity. In a later analysis, most CMV-associated TCR beta chains were found to appear HLA-restricted, with HLA associations seemingly driven largely by CMV exposure. A later analysis associated about 17,000 TCR beta sequences with specific HLA alleles at a false discovery rate of 0.05. In a later analysis, HLA-associated TCR beta chains were found to be more clonally expanded and to have lower generation probabilities than equally common non-associated chains. According to a later genetic analysis, donors in an Asian-associated ancestry cluster had fewer N-insertions in productive TCRs than the roughly 660-donor mean. Most TCR sequences were observed very rarely across donors, whereas some public TCRs were present in many individuals. In a later analysis, the rate of TCR association differed among HLA loci, with DRB1 alleles having the most associated TCRs and HLA-C alleles having the fewest. In the study, about 150 TCR beta chains were listed as associated with cytomegalovirus. In a later analysis, several top co-occurrence clusters were reported to appear linked to parvovirus B19, influenza, CMV and Epstein-Barr virus.

As regards this clone: Its cognate antigen has yet to be identified. No much larger clone exists at a distance of one base, and base qualities are not known.

The germline V gene (reference sequence) sets CDR1 to GTSNPN and CDR2 to SVGIG. V loses 3 bases, J loses 5 bases, and the germline ends lie 10 bases apart. Reading from cysteine to phenylalanine, the CDR3 counts 12 amino acids. CDR3 DNA is the only sequence kept; it has 36 bases, read in frame from the first base. The cohort was made up of about 610 healthy bone marrow donors. At the time of sampling, all cohort members were nominally healthy, though unrecorded immune exposures were likely present. The donor tested CMV seronegative and was one of the 352 seronegative cohort members. A peripheral blood sample was provided by each donor, and peripheral blood mononuclear cells were used for TCR beta sequencing. Genomic DNA extraction from the blood cell samples was performed with the Qiagen DNeasy Blood Extraction Kit. The library came from the immunoSEQ multiplex PCR assay. For the multiplex PCR, a mixture combining 60 forward primers for TCR Vbeta segments and 13 reverse primers for TCR Jbeta segments was used. Amplification of the CDR3 region of rearranged TCR beta genes was performed with a multiplex PCR assay on genomic DNA. The amplified TCR beta libraries were sequenced on the Illumina HiSeq System as 87-base-pair reads. As for the original processing: Across the roughly 600 repertoires, a later analysis counted around 80 million unique TCR beta chains, 9.5 million to 12 million of which were shared by at least two donors. Raw reads were error-corrected and collapsed into unique sequences with a nearest-neighbor algorithm that merged closely related sequences to remove PCR and sequencing errors. Alignment of CDR3 sequences to IMGT reference sequences was used to assign V, D and J gene segments. For a sequence to be retained, a match of at least six nucleotides was required to both a V gene segment and a J gene segment. Rearrangements were classified as productive when the CDR3 lacked stop codons and remained in frame with V and J, and all other rearrangements were classified as non-productive. CDR3 was defined by IMGT convention, running from the second conserved V-encoded cysteine to the conserved J-encoded phenylalanine. Sequences without an unambiguous match to a single V gene segment were excluded from the earlier analysis of about 630 of the donors. An earlier analysis of a few hundred of the donors called V segments functional above 56.7% productive rearrangements and segregating when the between-donor standard deviation exceeded 5%. A statistical classification framework was built for diagnosing cytomegalovirus status from the catalog of TCR beta chain sequences. V and J gene assignment, in a later analysis, came from comparing TCR nucleotide sequences with IMGT/GENE-DB human TR gene sequences. In a later analysis, CDR3 sequences and most-parsimonious VDJ recombination scenarios were assigned using the TCRdist pipeline. In a later analysis, each TCR beta chain was defined by its CDR3 amino acid sequence together with its V-gene family, and reads lacking a unique V-gene family were excluded. In a later analysis, fewer than 600 highly shared, low-generation-probability nucleotide sequences were removed to address suspected cross-contamination and a sequencing artifact. In a later analysis, a clonal expansion index was calculated for each public chain from normalized within-repertoire ranks of inferred template counts. In a later analysis, generation probabilities were computed with a VDJ recombination model fitted to out-of-frame rearrangements, and the resulting probabilities were checked against IGoR. Hypergeometric tests were used in a later analysis to score TCR-TCR, TCR-HLA and TCR-CMV co-occurrence, with a repertoire-size bias correction applied to the TCR pairs. To estimate false discovery rates, a later analysis permuted the HLA or CMV assignments 20 times. In a later analysis, co-occurring TCRs were grouped using DBSCAN, with TCRdist sequence similarity added in when clustering inside HLA-allele-positive subsets. Co-occurrence clustering excluded repertoires with fewer than 30,000 or more than 120,000 public chains, plus five with anomalous nucleotide sharing. TCRdb stores this immuneACCESS table with in-frame sequences only. Part of the clones is absent; in the studies checked, under half of the shortfall reflects unresolved V genes, and no reason is known for the rest. The V and J calls and clone size come from that table; D and trimming were worked out from the DNA. The sample table shows around 180,000 clones, and around 80% are seen once. The ten top clones hold about 1.1% of the sample.

Sequences were obtained from PBMCs. The sequence joins TRBV30 to TRBJ1-2; the D gene cannot be named for sure. The TCR sequence derives from a woman aged 40 to 55 in good health and CMV-seronegative. The DNA reads TGTGCCTGGAGCCCCCCCGGGTATGGCTACACCTTC. Protein translation: CAWSPPGYGYTF.